A selection of T cell receptor beta chains follows, all from one sample in a study of T-cell memory formation after mild COVID-19. Using its own MiXCR run on the 5' RACE reads, TCRdb lists one record per CDR3 protein. The table records fewer than 140,000 distinct CDR3 sequences, 12% of them present only once. The sequenced sample was PBMCs or a T cell subset sorted from them (not recorded which). The receptor set was obtained from an adult woman who had mild COVID-19 (a few samples of this study predate the infection). Cell type and time point are not known. Each CDR3 is given with its conserved first and last residue.

v_gene,j_gene,CDR3aa
TRBV4-2,TRBJ2-7,CASSQDGASGRLTYEQYF
TRBV27,TRBJ1-1,CASRGIQGPFAEAFF
TRBV12-3/TRBV12-4,TRBJ2-1,CASSLTPGQLIDVQFF
TRBV19,TRBJ2-1,CASSIDLVGSVNNEQFF
TRBV4-3,TRBJ2-3,CASSSPLAGGSTDTQYF
TRBV7-2,TRBJ2-7,CASSVAPRDEQYF
TRBV7-8,TRBJ2-7,CASSLGRGYEQYF
TRBV7-2,TRBJ2-3,CASSFTGGRSDTQYF
TRBV7-9,TRBJ2-5,CASSFGLGETQYF
TRBV4-2,TRBJ1-2,CASSQEEHYGYTF
TRBV14,TRBJ2-1,CASSQDMLWDEQFF
TRBV29-1,TRBJ1-5,CSVGGGNQPQHF
TRBV12-3/TRBV12-4,TRBJ1-2,CASSQHGDLNYGYTF
TRBV19,TRBJ2-2,CASRMRANTGELFF
TRBV5-5,TRBJ2-1,CASSLALAGGPENEQFF
TRBV6-2/TRBV6-3,TRBJ1-1,CASSYLENTEAFF
TRBV4-2,TRBJ2-7,CASSQEGFDVYSYEQYF
TRBV5-1,TRBJ2-2,CASSFGLVGGTGELFF
TRBV5-1,TRBJ2-4,CASSLEPLGQSEVKNIQYF
TRBV29-1,TRBJ2-5,CSVRGGANLQSGTQYF
TRBV12-3/TRBV12-4,TRBJ1-1,CASSPQGGGRAFF
TRBV2,TRBJ2-7,CASSGGLAGAYEQYF
TRBV12-3/TRBV12-4,TRBJ1-1,CASSLARNTEAFF